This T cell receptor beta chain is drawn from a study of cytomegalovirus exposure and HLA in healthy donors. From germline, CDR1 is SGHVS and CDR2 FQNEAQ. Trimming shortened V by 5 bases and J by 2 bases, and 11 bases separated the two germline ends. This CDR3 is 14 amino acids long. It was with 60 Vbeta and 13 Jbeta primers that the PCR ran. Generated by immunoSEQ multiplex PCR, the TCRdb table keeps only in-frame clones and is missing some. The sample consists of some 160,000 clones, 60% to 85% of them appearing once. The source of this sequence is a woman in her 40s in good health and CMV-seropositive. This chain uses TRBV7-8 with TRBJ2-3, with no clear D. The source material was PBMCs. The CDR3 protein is CASSPRSNTDTQYF. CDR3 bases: TGTGCCAGCAGCCCAAGGAGTAACACAGATACGCAGTATTTT. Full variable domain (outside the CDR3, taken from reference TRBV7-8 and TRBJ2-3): GAGVSQSPRYKVAKRGQDVALRCDPISGHVSLFWYQQALGQGPEFLTYFQNEAQLDKSGLPSDRFFAERPEGSVSTLKIQRTQQEDSAVYLCASSPRSNTDTQYFGPGTRLTVL.